The 24 T cell receptor beta chains in this list originate from one sample, sequenced in a study of control samples from healthy donors and cancer patients. The data were produced by immunoSEQ multiplex PCR, yet TCRdb's version contains in-frame clones alone and is incomplete. The data contain some 150,000 clones, about 94% of them seen just once; the ten biggest clones take up approximately 4%. Sequenced: blood. The receptors were gathered from a woman in her sixties in good health.

The gene calls are TRBV7-9 and TRBJ2-6, with D perhaps given as TRBD1 or TRBD2 (6 bases each). The germline V and J ends were trimmed by 1 base and 4 bases, with 14 bases remaining between them. In germline, CDR1 is SEHNR, CDR2 FQNEAQ (reference sequence). The CDR3 has 17 residues. CDR3 sequence reads: CASSLDWGAPGANVLTF. CDR3 in DNA: TGTGCCAGCAGCTTAGATTGGGGGGCGCCAGGGGCCAACGTCCTGACTTTC.

The chain uses TRBV6-5 and TRBJ1-1, with D perhaps matching TRBD1 (5 bases). This CDR3 is 13 amino acids long. Germline CDR1 reads MNHEY; CDR2 reads SVGAGI. Trimming took off 7 bases at V and 4 bases at J, with 13 bases between the two ends. CDR3 amino acids: CASTTSGSTEAFF. CDR3 sequence (DNA): TGTGCCAGCACCACCTCAGGGTCCACTGAAGCTTTCTTT.

This chain uses TRBV30 with TRBJ1-2; the D gene is possibly TRBD1 (5 bases). V gave up 3 bases and J gave up 2 bases, with 7 bases separating them. Germline CDR1 and CDR2: GTSNPN and SVGIG (reference sequence). The length of the CDR3 is 12 residues. CDR3 amino acids: CAWSRGNYGYTF. In DNA, the CDR3 is TGTGCCTGGAGCCGGGGGAACTATGGCTACACCTTC.

V gene TRBV10-3 combines with J gene TRBJ1-5; no clear D gene. This CDR3 has 17 residues. Germline V lookup: CDR1 ENHRY, CDR2 SYGVKD. V dropped 0 bases and J dropped 1 base, with 13 bases sitting between them. In DNA, the CDR3 is TGTGCCATCAGTGAGTCGGGTGGCGGCAACAGCAATCAGCCCCAGCATTTT. Amino acid sequence: CAISESGGGNSNQPQHF.

The V and J genes are TRBV18 and TRBJ1-1; no clear D. This CDR3 spans 14 amino acids. V was shortened by 6 bases and J by 4 bases, with 15 bases between the two germline ends. CDR1 KGHSH and CDR2 LQKENI come from the germline V gene. The CDR3 bases are TGTGCCAGCTCTCCTCCCGCTCCCAGCACTGAAGCTTTCTTT. Translating gives CASSPPAPSTEAFF.

This chain uses TRBV28 with TRBJ1-4; no definite D call. Deletions cut 5 bases from V and 8 bases from J, with 15 bases between. The germline V gene has CDR1 MDHEN and CDR2 SYDVKM. This CDR3 is built from 14 residues. The CDR3 nucleotides are TGTGCCAGCAGTCCAATGCTTGGAGAGGAAAAACTGTTTTTT. Its protein product is CASSPMLGEEKLFF.

The chain links TRBV9 to TRBJ2-2, with D maybe TRBD1 (6 bases). The CDR3 is 14 residues long. Germline CDR1 reads SGDLS; CDR2 reads YYNGEE. The V end lost 3 bases, the J end lost 7 bases, and 13 bases lay between the germline ends. This CDR3 reads CASSAAGEHGELFF. Written as DNA, the CDR3 is TGTGCCAGCAGCGCAGCAGGGGAGCACGGGGAGCTGTTTTTT.

In regard to this clone: At one end, the junction sequence differs from germline, possibly due to a read error. This chain links TRBV30 with TRBJ1-4, with D possibly TRBD1 on 6 matching bases. Germline assignment: CDR1 GTSNPN and CDR2 SVGIG (reference sequence). The CDR3 consists of 11 residues. CDR3 sequence reads: CAWSTGTTKTF. In DNA, the CDR3 is TGTGCCTGGAGTACCGGGACAACCAAAACTTTT.

The chain couples TRBV7-9 to TRBJ1-3; D not resolved. The CDR3 extends over 13 amino acids. V was pared by 5 bases and J by 4 bases, with 9 bases between. From germline, CDR1 is SEHNR and CDR2 FQNEAQ (reference sequence). In DNA form, the CDR3 reads TGTGCCAGCAGCCGAGTTCGGGGAAACACCATATATTTT. Translated, it gives CASSRVRGNTIYF.

The rearrangement joins TRBV2 to TRBJ1-5, with unresolved D. V lost 2 bases and J 7 bases, leaving 18 bases between the germline ends. The germline CDR1 and CDR2 sequences are SNHLY and FYNNEI. CDR3 length: 16 amino acids. CDR3 DNA: TGTGCCAGCAGTGAACGAGAGGGTACACGGTACCAGCCCCAGCATTTT. This codes for CASSEREGTRYQPQHF.

This chain links TRBV10-3 with TRBJ2-2; a weak D match, TRBD2 (5 bases). Trimming cost V 9 bases and J 1 base, with 12 bases left between them. This CDR3 comprises 14 residues. Germline V CDR1 and CDR2: ENHRY, SYGVKD. The CDR3 protein is CAMGVLENTGELFF. The CDR3 DNA reads as TGTGCCATGGGAGTACTCGAGAACACCGGGGAGCTGTTTTTT.

The chain recombines TRBV18 with TRBJ1-5; D is perhaps TRBD1 (6 bases). V lost 4 bases and J lost 3, with 10 bases in between. The germline CDR1 and CDR2 sequences are KGHSH and LQKENI. The CDR3 covers 14 residues. This CDR3 reads CASSRGQDNQPQHF. In nucleotides, the CDR3 is TGTGCCAGCTCACGGGGGCAGGACAATCAGCCCCAGCATTTT.

In this sample, this clone turned up a few times. This chain uses TRBV13 with TRBJ1-1; maybe TRBD1 (6 bases). Between the trimmed V and J ends, which lost 5 bases and 8 bases, there was a span of 18 bases. There are 14 residues in the CDR3. CDR1 PRHDT and CDR2 FYEKMQ come from the germline V gene (reference sequence). The CDR3 DNA reads TGTGCCAGCAGCACTAAAACAGGGCCATTCGAAGCTTTCTTT. This gives the protein CASSTKTGPFEAFF.

This chain connects TRBV6-6 to TRBJ2-1; tentative D call: TRBD2 (5 bases). Germline V gives CDR1 MNHNY, CDR2 SVGAGI (reference sequence). The ends were cut back, 7 bases at V and 1 base at J, with 14 bases in the middle. The CDR3 spans 15 residues. CDR3 in DNA: TGTGCCAGCAAAGAGTTCGGGGTTTCCTACAATGAGCAGTTCTTC. Residues: CASKEFGVSYNEQFF.

The chain couples TRBV3-1 (or the pseudogene TRBV3-2) to TRBJ2-4; D unclear. This CDR3 has 18 residues. In germline, CDR1 is LGHDT, CDR2 YNNKEL (reference sequence). Trimming pared 6 bases from V and 4 bases from J, leaving 25 bases between. The CDR3 nucleotides are TGTGCCAGCAGTCTGAAGCGTCCCGGCGGCCTGGAAAAAAACATTCAGTACTTC. This sequence encodes CASSLKRPGGLEKNIQYF.

This chain joins TRBV10-3 and TRBJ2-1; no reliable D call. The CDR3 covers 11 residues. Germline CDR1 ENHRY, CDR2 SYGVKD. Trimming pared 3 bases from V and 6 bases from J, leaving 3 bases between. The CDR3 nucleotides read TGTGCCATCAGTGACTTCAATGAGCAGTTCTTC. This encodes CAISDFNEQFF.

The count of this clone is one. CDR3 sequence reads: CASSVLGRLAGGQNEQFF. For the CDR3, the DNA is TGTGCCAGCAGCGTATTAGGGAGACTAGCGGGGGGGCAAAATGAGCAGTTCTTC. The chain has TRBV7-2 and TRBJ2-1; 14 bases align to TRBD2. Trimming removed 5 bases from V and 7 bases from J; junction bases left unmatched: 13. This CDR3 has 18 residues. The germline V gene encodes CDR1 SGHTA and CDR2 FQGNSA.

The V call is TRBV7-9, the J call TRBJ2-3; D gene uncertain. Trimming pared 3 bases from V and 1 base from J, leaving 5 bases between. Germline loops: CDR1 SEHNR, CDR2 FQNEAQ (reference sequence). The CDR3 extends over 13 amino acids. The CDR3 is CASSFGGTDTQYF. The CDR3 nucleotides are TGTGCCAGCAGCTTTGGGGGCACAGATACGCAGTATTTT.

On this clone itself: This same CDR3 is encoded by further DNA sequences in the sample. The J gene is TRBJ1-1, the V gene TRBV29-1; 9 nucleotides align to TRBD1. Germline assignment: CDR1 SQVTM and CDR2 ANQGSEA. The CDR3 consists of 12 residues. With V trimmed by 6 bases and J by 1 base, 0 bases remained unmatched. The CDR3 coding sequence is TGCAGCGTGGGACAGGGGAACACTGAAGCTTTCTTT. This gives the protein CSVGQGNTEAFF.

This clone showed up just once. The chain is built from TRBV6-6 and TRBJ2-1; 7 bases line up with TRBD2. The CDR3 loop spans 12 amino acids. J lost 9 bases, V lost 7 bases, and 6 bases had no gene match. The germline gives CDR1 MNHNY, CDR2 SVGAGI (reference sequence). This CDR3 reads CASIRGVGEQFF. In nucleotides, the CDR3 is TGTGCCAGCATTCGGGGGGTTGGTGAGCAGTTCTTC.

This chain uses TRBV6-5 with TRBJ2-3, with a weak D call TRBD2 (5 bases). Trimming shortened V by 2 bases and J by 1 base, and 13 bases separated the two germline ends. This CDR3 spans 16 amino acids. Germline V gives CDR1 MNHEY, CDR2 SVGAGI. The CDR3 region is CASSYEAGPGTDTQYF. The CDR3 bases are TGTGCCAGCAGTTACGAGGCGGGTCCCGGCACAGATACGCAGTATTTT.

The chain links TRBV11-2 to TRBJ2-1; D gene ambiguous. The V end lost 3 bases, the J end lost 4 bases, and 7 bases lay between the germline ends. The CDR3 spans 13 residues. CDR1 is SGHAT and CDR2 is FQNNGV in the germline V gene. The CDR3 coding sequence is TGTGCCAGCAGCTTCGGAGATTACAATGAGCAGTTCTTC. Amino acid sequence: CASSFGDYNEQFF. The variable domain in full, with the rest retrieved from reference TRBV11-2 and TRBJ2-1, is EAGVAQSPRYKIIEKRQSVAFWCNPISGHATLYWYQQILGQGPKLLIQFQNNGVVDDSQLPKDRFSAERLKGVDSTLKIQPAKLEDSAVYLCASSFGDYNEQFFGPGTRLTVL.

This chain links TRBV10-3 with TRBJ1-6; D is unclear. The CDR3 extends over 13 amino acids. The V and J ends lost 3 bases and 10 bases respectively, with 10 bases between them. The germline V gene encodes CDR1 ENHRY and CDR2 SYGVKD. In nucleotides, the CDR3 is TGTGCCATCAGTGACCTCCTCGACTCACCCCTCCACTTT. This encodes CAISDLLDSPLHF.

The chain couples TRBV6-5 to TRBJ1-5, with a possible D match to TRBD1 (6 bases). The V end lost 8 bases, the J end lost 7 bases, and 18 bases lay between the germline ends. The CDR3 totals 14 residues. Germline V gene lookup returns CDR1 MNHEY and CDR2 SVGAGI. The CDR3 protein is CASAFRGGGQPQHF. DNA for the CDR3: TGTGCCAGCGCTTTCAGGGGCGGAGGGCAGCCCCAGCATTTT.